The rows below give T cell receptor beta chains drawn from one sample of a study of blood T cell repertoires in COVID-19. Produced via immunoSEQ multiplex PCR; TCRdb's table is partial and in-frame only. Of about 240,000 clones detected, roughly 80% appear once; the ten largest clones hold more than 8%. The sample comprised peripheral blood. Receptor source: a woman over 75 with acute or convalescent COVID-19. Each CDR3 is given with its conserved first and last residue.

CDR3aa | j_gene | v_gene
CASSPRRGGSTDTQYF | TRBJ2-3 | TRBV4-2
CASSYSTGGLTYEQYF | TRBJ2-7 | TRBV6-5
CASSLGSQLAVGEQYF | TRBJ2-7 | TRBV11-2
CASSNRLGGTQYF | TRBJ2-3 | TRBV2
CASSQEGLAGGGETQYF | TRBJ2-5 | TRBV3-1/TRBV3-2
CASSLGQMVGDTQYF | TRBJ2-3 | TRBV5-6
CASVTGTYGYTF | TRBJ1-2 | TRBV19
CASSQGLWSGYTF | TRBJ1-2 | TRBV14
CASSLAGTGGAEQYF | TRBJ2-7 | TRBV7-8
CASRASNQPQHF | TRBJ1-5 | TRBV28
CASSSTYEQYF | TRBJ2-7 | TRBV12-3/TRBV12-4
CASSLGVGTGGNTEAFF | TRBJ1-1 | TRBV11-2
CASSRGTGGDTEAFF | TRBJ1-1 | TRBV18
CASSSRTGSEQYF | TRBJ2-7 | TRBV28
CASSQNPLGGRLNTEAFF | TRBJ1-1 | TRBV14
CASSLGTGGTTGNTIYF | TRBJ1-3 | TRBV19